The clone carrying this T cell receptor (beta chain) occurred many times. As yet, its antigen is unknown. This specimen belongs to a study of T-cell reconstitution after alpha-beta-depleted transplantation in children. General study results and limits: Surviving thymic progenitors and recipient T cells were the source of high TCRbeta diversity at day 60 in some patients. Reportedly, only several hundred clones from non-depleted graft cells drove alpha-beta T-cell counts at about two months.

Researchers prepared the TCRbeta library using unique molecular identifiers, the study reports. TCRdb ran MiXCR on the PCR reads and lists one entry per CDR3 protein. The table has roughly 30,000 distinct CDR3 sequences, around 7% seen once. This CDR3 contains 14 residues. Deletions cut 10 bases from V and 2 bases from J, with 14 bases between. This sequence joins TRBV12-3 or TRBV12-4 and TRBJ2-2, with D maybe TRBD1 (6 bases). The specimen comprised peripheral blood, sampled 60 days after TCRalphabeta/CD19-depleted stem cell transplant. The sequence was collected from a child younger than two who had a stem cell transplant for acute myeloid leukemia, so the T cells may come from the graft donor. CDR3 in DNA: TGTGCCACCGCCGGCAGGGGTAACACCGGGGAGCTGTTTTTT. It codes for CATAGRGNTGELFF.